A single sample is the source of the 22 T cell receptor beta chains below, sequenced in a study of CD8+CD57+ T cells in acquired aplastic anemia. By flow cytometry, patients selected for sequencing had shown an expansion of CD8+CD57+ cells. The study profiled TCR beta VDJ and CDR3 using genomic DNA as template. MiXCR, applied by TCRdb to the reads, yields one record per CDR3 protein. The sample lists around 170,000 distinct CDR3 sequences, under 55% occurring once. The sample was sorted CD4+, CD8+, or CD8+CD57+ T cells (not recorded which) from PBMCs. The source of these receptors is a human donor with aplastic anemia.

At least ten counts were recorded for this clonotype. J is TRBJ2-3 and V is TRBV19; 8 nucleotides line up with TRBD1. CDR1 is LNHDA and CDR2 is SQIVND in the germline V gene (reference sequence). With V trimmed by 2 bases and J by 2 bases, 3 bases remained unmatched. The CDR3 length is 15 residues. The CDR3 DNA reads as TGTGCCAGTAGTATAAGGACAGGGTCCACAGATACGCAGTATTTT. Translation gives CASSIRTGSTDTQYF.

The chain is built from TRBV2 and TRBJ2-3; D is unclear. Germline lookup yields CDR1 SNHLY and CDR2 FYNNEI. Trimming removed 6 bases at V and 0 bases at J, with 13 bases between. The CDR3 is 15 amino acids. The CDR3 sequence: CASRIQVGSTDTQYF. The CDR3 bases are TGTGCCAGCAGGATTCAGGTGGGGAGCACAGATACGCAGTATTTT.

In its sample, this clonotype was seen many times. This rearrangement joins TRBV7-3 to TRBJ2-7; 8 bases map to TRBD2. Germline CDR1 SGHTA, CDR2 FQGTGA. CDR3 size: 15 residues. J gave up 2 bases and V 8 bases, and 11 bases lay outside the gene matches. This CDR3 is CASSPGPGGTYEQYF. CDR3 nucleotides: TGTGCCAGCTCCCCGGGACCGGGAGGGACCTACGAGCAGTACTTC.

Notes on this clonotype: This may be a read error: a much more frequent sequence differs by one nucleotide. This sequence joins TRBV10-3 and TRBJ2-5; tentatively, D is TRBD1 (6 bases). The CDR3 sequence is 13 residues long. Germline V gene lookup returns CDR1 ENHRY and CDR2 SYGVKD. CDR3 amino acids: CASSRTEQETQYF. The CDR3 coding sequence is TGTGCCAGCAGTCGGACAGAGCAAGAGACCCAGTACTTC.

The chain combines TRBV7-3 with TRBJ1-2; D remains unclear. CDR1 and CDR2 (germline): SGHTA, FQGTGA. CDR3 size: 12 residues. V dropped 0 bases and J dropped 8 bases, with 7 bases sitting between them. The chain's CDR3 is CASSLTREGYTF. In DNA form, the CDR3 reads TGTGCCAGCAGCTTAACGAGGGAAGGCTACACCTTC.

This clonotype was seen once. The rearrangement uses TRBV10-3 and TRBJ1-4; 7 bases align to TRBD1. The CDR3 is 13 amino acids. V dropped 11 bases and J dropped 5; count of bases not matched to a gene: 8. The V gene's germline CDR1 is ENHRY and CDR2 SYGVKD. CDR3 DNA: TGTGCCTCTACGACAGGGACAAATGAAAAACTGTTTTTT. It codes for CASTTGTNEKLFF.

In regard to this clonotype: With a much larger clone just one base away, this may be a read error. This rearrangement joins TRBV24-1 to TRBJ2-7; D is tentatively TRBD1 or TRBD2 (5 bases each). This CDR3 contains 13 residues. Trimming left V 6 bases short and J 7 bases short, with 15 bases between. Germline CDR1 and CDR2: KGHDR and SFDVKD. The CDR3 bases are TGTGCCACCAGTTACTCTGAGGGGCTTGAGCAGTACTTC. Encoded protein: CATSYSEGLEQYF.

This chain links TRBV24-1 with TRBJ2-7; 15 bases are a match to TRBD2. From germline, CDR1 is KGHDR and CDR2 SFDVKD. Germline trimming cut 4 bases from V and 6 bases from J; bases unmatched to any gene: 3. The CDR3 totals 15 residues. The CDR3: CATSDQGLAGGEQYF. The CDR3 DNA is TGTGCCACCAGTGACCAGGGACTAGCGGGAGGCGAGCAGTACTTC.

Remarks on this clonotype: This may arise from a read error, as a much more abundant clone is one base away. The V and J genes are TRBV6-2 or TRBV6-3 and TRBJ2-5; 11 positions match TRBD1. The J segment lost 4 bases and the V segment lost 3 bases, leaving 4 bases of the junction unmatched. This CDR3 contains 15 residues. The V gene's germline CDR1 is MNHEY and CDR2 SVGEGT. This CDR3 is CASSYAGTGGETQYF. CDR3 DNA: TGTGCCAGCAGTTATGCCGGGACAGGGGGAGAGACCCAGTACTTC.

This clonotype was recorded once. V and J are TRBV29-1 and TRBJ1-1; a possible D gene is TRBD1 (6 bases). CDR3 length: 12 amino acids. Trimming pared 8 bases from V and 4 bases from J, leaving 14 bases between. In germline, CDR1 is SQVTM, CDR2 ANQGSEA. The CDR3 loop reads CSMIQGRTEAFF. CDR3 DNA: TGCAGCATGATACAGGGTCGCACTGAAGCTTTCTTT.

The rearrangement links TRBV20-1 to TRBJ2-7; 9 bases map to TRBD1. This CDR3 is built from 15 residues. From germline, CDR1 is DFQATT and CDR2 SNEGSKA (reference sequence). Trimming cost V 2 bases and J 7 bases; bases outside gene matches: 12. The CDR3 DNA sequence: TGCAGTGCTAGACCTCGGACAGGGGCTCCCCGGGAGCAGTACTTC. Translation: CSARPRTGAPREQYF.

The CDR3 region has the DNA TGTGCCAGTAGTAAAGGGATACAGGGTGGTACGCAGTATTTT. Protein sequence: CASSKGIQGGTQYF. The chain couples TRBV19 to TRBJ2-3, with D possibly being TRBD1 (6 bases). CDR3 length equals 14 residues. Trimming took 4 bases from V and 8 from J, leaving 16 bases between them. Per the germline V gene, CDR1 is LNHDA and CDR2 is SQIVND (reference sequence).

This clonotype was detected ten times or more. This sequence joins TRBV4-2 and TRBJ2-7, with 9 nucleotides matching TRBD1. The CDR3 has 14 amino acids. The V gene's germline CDR1 is LGHNA and CDR2 YNFKEQ. With 3 bases clipped from V and 3 bases from J, the junction kept 3 bases outside the gene matches. CDR3 sequence: CASSQGTGNYEQYF. CDR3 sequence (DNA): TGTGCCAGCAGCCAGGGGACAGGGAACTACGAGCAGTACTTC.

This clonotype showed up many times. This rearrangement joins TRBV7-9 to TRBJ1-2; no definite D call. The CDR3 totals 15 residues. Trimming removed 5 bases at V and 2 bases at J, with 15 bases between. From germline, CDR1 is SEHNR and CDR2 FQNEAQ (reference sequence). CDR3 DNA sequence: TGTGCCAGCAGCGGGTATGATTTCCAGAACTATGGCTACACCTTC. This codes for CASSGYDFQNYGYTF.

This clonotype has more than one count but fewer than ten. The J gene is TRBJ2-4, the V gene TRBV27, with 9 positions matching TRBD2. J lost 7 bases, V lost 6 bases, and 10 bases had no gene match. The CDR3 is made up of 15 amino acids. Germline V CDR1 and CDR2: MNHEY, SMNVEV (reference sequence). As DNA, the CDR3 is TGTGCCAGCAGCTCTGTAGCGGGAGCTACGAACATTCAGTACTTC. Protein product: CASSSVAGATNIQYF.

This clonotype was seen ten or more times. The rearrangement joins TRBV11-2 to TRBJ2-7; 10 bases match TRBD1. In germline, CDR1 is SGHAT, CDR2 FQNNGV. Losses at the gene ends were 3 bases for V and 6 bases for J; bases not matched to a gene: 5. CDR3 length: 14 amino acids. The CDR3 loop reads CASSFRQGASEQYF. The DNA of the CDR3 is TGTGCCAGCAGCTTTCGACAGGGGGCAAGCGAGCAGTACTTC. Full variable domain (outside the CDR3, taken from reference TRBV11-2 and TRBJ2-7): EAGVAQSPRYKIIEKRQSVAFWCNPISGHATLYWYQQILGQGPKLLIQFQNNGVVDDSQLPKDRFSAERLKGVDSTLKIQPAKLEDSAVYLCASSFRQGASEQYFGPGTRLTVT.

The V and J genes are TRBV4-1 and TRBJ1-6; D unresolved. Trimming left V 1 base short and J 9 bases short, with 10 bases between. Germline V gene sequence: CDR1 MGHRA, CDR2 YSYEKL. The CDR3 consists of 14 residues. Written as DNA, the CDR3 is TGCGCCAGCAGCCAAGTGAATAACCGTTCACCCCTCCACTTT. Translated, it gives CASSQVNNRSPLHF.

V gene TRBV25-1 combines with J gene TRBJ2-2; D is ambiguous. Germline assignment: CDR1 MGHDK and CDR2 SYGVNS. This CDR3 is 16 amino acids long. V was clipped by 1 base and J by 1 base, with 10 bases between them. DNA of the CDR3: TGTGCCAGCAGTGAATTTGAGGATTTGAACACCGGGGAGCTGTTTTTT. Amino acid sequence: CASSEFEDLNTGELFF.

This chain connects TRBV2 to TRBJ1-3, with 10 bases aligning to TRBD1. Trimming at V came to 6 bases and at J to 3 bases, leaving 5 bases not matched to a gene. The CDR3 loop spans 15 amino acids. In germline, CDR1 is SNHLY, CDR2 FYNNEI. CDR3: CASRRGQGYGNTIYF. The CDR3, as DNA: TGTGCCAGCAGGCGGGGACAGGGGTATGGAAACACCATATATTTT.

J is TRBJ2-7 and V is TRBV20-1; D might be TRBD1 (6 bases). The length of the CDR3 is 13 residues. Per germline, CDR1 DFQATT and CDR2 SNEGSKA (reference sequence). V was cut by 4 bases and J by 2 bases, with 12 bases left in between. The CDR3 region is CSAIGQTTYEQYF. CDR3 coding DNA: TGCAGTGCTATCGGACAGACGACCTACGAGCAGTACTTC.

J is TRBJ1-3 and V is TRBV12-3 or TRBV12-4; D ambiguous. The CDR3 has 17 residues. V shed 5 bases and J shed 0 bases, with 17 bases lying between them. CDR3 residues: CASSRPLTVSSGNTIYF. CDR3 coding DNA: TGTGCCAGCAGTCGGCCCCTGACTGTAAGCTCTGGAAACACCATATATTTT.

This chain links TRBV11-2 with TRBJ2-4, with 8 bases that match TRBD2. Germline-derived CDR1 and CDR2 are SGHAT and FQNNGV. This CDR3 is 15 amino acids long. The trim removed 3 bases at V and 1 base at J, leaving 2 bases unmatched. CDR3 in amino acids: CASSLTSDAKNIQYF. The CDR3 DNA reads TGTGCCAGCAGCTTGACTAGCGACGCCAAAAACATTCAGTACTTC.